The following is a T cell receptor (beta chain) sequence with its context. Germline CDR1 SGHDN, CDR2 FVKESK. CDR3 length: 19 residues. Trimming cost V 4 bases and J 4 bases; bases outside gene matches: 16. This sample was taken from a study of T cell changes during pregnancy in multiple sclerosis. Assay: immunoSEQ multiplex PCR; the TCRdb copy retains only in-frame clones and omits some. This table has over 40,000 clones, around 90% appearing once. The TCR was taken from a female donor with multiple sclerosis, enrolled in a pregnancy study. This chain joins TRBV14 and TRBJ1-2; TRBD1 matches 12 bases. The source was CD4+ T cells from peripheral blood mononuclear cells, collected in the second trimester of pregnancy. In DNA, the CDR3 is TGTGCCAGCAGCCTCGGATCCGGGACAGGGGGCGCCGGGGGCTATGGCTACACCTTC. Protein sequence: CASSLGSGTGGAGGYGYTF.